These 26 T cell receptor beta chains were sequenced from one sample in a study of T cell clonality in common variable immunodeficiency. Assay: immunoSEQ multiplex PCR; the TCRdb copy retains only in-frame clones and omits some. The table lists about 31,000 clones, no singletons, with around 4% in the top ten. Specimen: peripheral blood mononuclear cells. The receptor set was obtained from a person aged 18 to 70 in good health.

This clone was seen ten or more times. The read ends 3 residues early relative to the CDR3; the germline J gene fills the gap. The chain joins TRBV6-2 or TRBV6-3 to TRBJ2-3; D is uncertain. Germline CDR1 is MNHEY and CDR2 is SVGEGT. Trimming removed 4 bases from V and 1 base from J, with 15 bases in between. The CDR3 loop spans 16 amino acids. Here the CDR3 reads CASSSGAKGGTDTQYF. Partial CDR3 DNA: TGTGCCAGCAGTTCTGGCGCCAAGGGTGGCACAGATACG.

At least ten counts were recorded for this clone. The read ends 3 residues early relative to the CDR3; the germline J gene fills the gap. The J gene is TRBJ1-6, the V gene TRBV7-3, with unresolved D. The CDR3 covers 15 residues. Germline V CDR1 and CDR2: SGHTA, FQGTGA. The germline V and J ends were trimmed by 5 bases and 7 bases, with 15 bases remaining between them. The CDR3 DNA, read in part, is TGTGCCAGCAGCCCAAAGGGTCAGGCAAATTCACCC. It encodes CASSPKGQANSP. The CDR3, in full, reads CASSPKGQANSPLHF.

As concerns this clone: The read comes to an end 3 residues before the CDR3 does, leaving the germline J gene to fill in the end. This sequence joins TRBV6-2 or TRBV6-3 and TRBJ1-2; 9 bases are shared with TRBD1. CDR1 MNHEY and CDR2 SVGEGT come from the germline V gene. The CDR3 runs 13 residues. The DNA read from the CDR3 is TGTGCCAGCTGGGTTGGGACAGGGAGCGAC. Translation: CASWVGTGSD. The complete CDR3 sequence is CASWVGTGSDYTF.

This clone was detected ten times or more. The covered CDR3 bases are TGCAGTGCTCTAAGGACAGGGGGTTTGGGCAATCAGCCC. Encoded protein: CSALRTGGLGNQP. The entire CDR3 protein reads CSALRTGGLGNQPQHF. This chain links TRBV20-1 with TRBJ1-5, with 10 bases that match TRBD1. The sequenced fragment ends 3 residues before the CDR3 boundary, so the rest is inferred from the germline J gene. Germline trimming cut 5 bases from V and 2 bases from J; bases unmatched to any gene: 9. The CDR3 is 16 amino acids. Germline V CDR1 and CDR2: DFQATT, SNEGSKA (reference sequence).

This clone was seen many times. The read stops 3 residues short of the end of the CDR3; the missing end is completed from the germline J gene. This chain connects TRBV19 to TRBJ1-1; D not certain. The CDR3 loop spans 14 amino acids. V was trimmed by 7 bases and J by 6 bases, leaving 18 bases between them. In germline, CDR1 is LNHDA, CDR2 SQIVND (reference sequence). Partial CDR3 DNA: TGTGCCAGTAATACGATGGCAGTTCGTCCTGAA. It specifies CASNTMAVRPE. The CDR3 in full is CASNTMAVRPEAFF.

This clone was counted many times. Read sequence stops 3 residues before the CDR3 end, and the germline J gene provides the missing end. The rearrangement uses TRBV20-1 and TRBJ1-2; D uncertain. V lost 3 bases and J 5 bases, leaving 19 bases between the germline ends. Germline loops: CDR1 DFQATT, CDR2 SNEGSKA (reference sequence). The CDR3 totals 15 residues. CDR3 bases read: TGCAGTGCTAGCGAAGGGCCCTCCAATAGGTATGGC. Its translation is CSASEGPSNRYG. In full, the CDR3 is CSASEGPSNRYGYTF.

This clone was counted ten times or more. Read data end 3 residues before the CDR3 end; the end is taken from the germline J gene. The chain uses TRBV5-4 and TRBJ2-3; 8 bases fit TRBD2. Germline assignment: CDR1 SGHNT and CDR2 YYREEE (reference sequence). The CDR3 has 14 amino acids. CDR3 region: CASSGGTSEGAQYF. The covered CDR3 bases are TGTGCCAGCAGCGGGGGGACTAGTGAAGGGGCG.

This clone was counted at least ten times. Read coverage stops 3 residues before the CDR3 terminus; the germline J gene supplies the remainder. The rearrangement uses TRBV6-4 and TRBJ1-2, with unresolved D. V shed 2 bases and J shed 0 bases, with 10 bases lying between them. The V gene's germline CDR1 is MRHNA and CDR2 SNTAGT. The CDR3 contains 15 residues. This chain's CDR3 is CASSDGPGANYGYTF. CDR3 DNA (partial): TGTGCCAGCAGTGACGGGCCCGGAGCTAACTATGGC.

This clone was seen at least ten times. The read falls 3 residues short of the CDR3 end, and the missing part is taken from the germline J gene. The chain recombines TRBV6-1 with TRBJ2-1; maybe TRBD2 (6 bases). The CDR3 runs to 16 residues. Trimming left V 2 bases short and J 2 bases short, with 13 bases between. The V gene's germline CDR1 is MNHNS and CDR2 SASEGT. CDR3 protein: CASSEIVAGPYNEQFF. Partial CDR3 DNA: TGTGCCAGCAGTGAAATCGTGGCGGGGCCCTACAATGAG.

This clone was counted ten times or more. The read ends 3 residues shy of where the CDR3 ends; the end is completed using the germline J gene. V is TRBV5-1 and J is TRBJ2-1, with TRBD2 matching over 14 bases. Germline V CDR1 and CDR2: SGHRS, YFSETQ. This CDR3 region has 16 residues. V lost 3 bases to trimming and J lost 2 bases; unmatched junction nucleotides: 1. The sequenced part of the CDR3 DNA is TGCGCCAGCAGCTCGGGACTAGCGGGAGCCTACAATGAG. This encodes CASSSGLAGAYNE. The CDR3 in its entirety is CASSSGLAGAYNEQFF. The variable domain in full, with the rest retrieved from reference TRBV5-1 and TRBJ2-1, is KAGVTQTPRYLIKTRGQQVTLSCSPISGHRSVSWYQQTPGQGLQFLFEYFSETQRNKGNFPGRFSGRQFSNSRSEMNVSTLELGDSALYLCASSSGLAGAYNEQFFGPGTRLTVL.

This clone was seen many times. The CDR3 end falls 3 residues outside the read, so it is completed with the germline J gene. This chain connects TRBV11-2 to TRBJ1-4; no definite D call. The CDR3 contains 15 residues. CDR1 is SGHAT, CDR2 FQNNGV, per germline. V gave up 2 bases and J gave up 8 bases, with 15 bases separating them. CDR3 protein: CASSLLTGIGEKLFF. The CDR3 DNA, read in part, is TGTGCCAGCAGCTTACTTACGGGGATAGGGGAAAAA.

This clone was observed many times. The CDR3 end is not reached by the read, which stops 3 residues before it; the germline J gene fills it in. The chain recombines TRBV20-1 with TRBJ2-3; TRBD1 agrees at 8 bases. Germline CDR1 reads DFQATT; CDR2 reads SNEGSKA (reference sequence). This CDR3 region has 15 residues. Trimming cost V 5 bases and J 0 bases; bases outside gene matches: 7. The covered CDR3 bases are TGCAGTGCTGAGGACAGGGTCACTAGCACAGATACG. Translation: CSAEDRVTSTDT. The full CDR3 reads CSAEDRVTSTDTQYF.

This clone has a count of ten or more. The read falls 3 residues short of the CDR3 end, and the missing part is taken from the germline J gene. The chain links TRBV6-1 to TRBJ1-6; D is possibly TRBD1 (6 bases). CDR3 size: 15 residues. CDR1 is MNHNS and CDR2 is SASEGT in the germline V gene. Trimming removed 2 bases from V and 10 bases from J, with 15 bases in between. CDR3 amino acids: CASSENTGLGSPLHF. The DNA read from the CDR3 is TGTGCCAGCAGTGAAAATACAGGGTTAGGATCACCC.

In its sample, this clone was seen many times. The CDR3 end is not reached by the read, which stops 3 residues before it; the germline J gene fills it in. The chain links TRBV20-1 to TRBJ1-2; D might be TRBD1 (6 bases). The CDR3 contains 14 residues. The germline V gene encodes CDR1 DFQATT and CDR2 SNEGSKA (reference sequence). V was clipped by 1 base and J by 6 bases, with 15 bases between them. CDR3 sequence: CSARVWTAADGYTF. The part of the CDR3 DNA that was read is TGCAGTGCTAGAGTCTGGACAGCCGCTGATGGC.

This clone was detected many times. Sequencing ends 3 residues short of the CDR3 end; the germline J gene provides the rest. J is TRBJ2-1 and V is TRBV20-1, with D maybe TRBD2 (6 bases). With 4 bases removed from V and 0 bases from J, the gap between germline ends came to 10 bases. This CDR3 is built from 14 residues. The germline gives CDR1 DFQATT, CDR2 SNEGSKA (reference sequence). This chain's CDR3 is CSAKRGSSYNEQFF. Partial CDR3 DNA: TGCAGTGCTAAACGGGGGAGCTCCTACAATGAG.

This clone was counted between two and nine times. The DNA ends 3 residues before the CDR3 does, and the rest of the CDR3 is filled in from the germline J gene. The chain employs TRBV5-4 and TRBJ2-1; 10 bases map to TRBD2. CDR3 length equals 14 residues. CDR1 and CDR2 (germline): SGHNT, YYREEE (reference sequence). The J segment lost 8 bases and the V segment lost 0 bases, leaving 2 bases of the junction unmatched. The CDR3 bases that were read are TGTGCCAGCAGCTTGGAACTAGCGGGATATGAG. This encodes CASSLELAGYE. Given in full, the CDR3 is CASSLELAGYEQFF.

This clone came up many times. Coverage ceases 3 residues before the CDR3 finishes, and the germline J gene fills in the end. The rearrangement joins TRBV5-6 to TRBJ2-2, with TRBD1 as a possible D gene (6 bases). This CDR3 is built from 13 residues. Germline-derived CDR1 and CDR2 are SGHDT and YYEEEE. Trimming removed 4 bases from V and 6 bases from J, with 10 bases in between. The CDR3 here is CASSPQGSGELFF. The CDR3 DNA, read in part, is TGTGCCAGCAGCCCTCAGGGGTCCGGGGAG.

This clone was recorded many times. The read comes to an end 3 residues before the CDR3 does, leaving the germline J gene to fill in the end. The rearrangement uses TRBV20-1 and TRBJ2-3, with D tentatively TRBD1 (5 bases). In germline, CDR1 is DFQATT, CDR2 SNEGSKA (reference sequence). The ends were cut back, 0 bases at V and 2 bases at J, with 15 bases in the middle. This CDR3 region has 16 residues. The chain's CDR3 is CSARDLETAITDTQYF. The part of the CDR3 DNA that was read is TGCAGTGCTAGAGATTTAGAGACAGCCATCACAGATACG.

This clone occurred many times. The CDR3 end is not reached by the read, which stops 3 residues before it; the germline J gene fills it in. This chain links TRBV20-1 with TRBJ2-3; 9 positions match TRBD1. The germline CDR1 and CDR2 sequences are DFQATT and SNEGSKA (reference sequence). V dropped 5 bases and J dropped 5; count of bases not matched to a gene: 5. CDR3 size: 13 residues. This CDR3 reads CSARDRDLDTQYF. The CDR3 bases that were read are TGCAGTGCTCGGGACAGGGATTTAGATACG.

This clone was detected many times. The missing CDR3 end, 3 residues past where the read stops, is filled in from the germline J gene. The chain is built from TRBV5-1 and TRBJ1-1; D unresolved. CDR3 length: 14 residues. Germline V lookup: CDR1 SGHRS, CDR2 YFSETQ. Trimming shortened V by 2 bases and J by 3 bases, and 11 bases separated the two germline ends. The CDR3: CASSFQAGDTEAFF. CDR3 bases read: TGCGCCAGCAGCTTTCAGGCAGGCGACACTGAA.

There are many counts of this clone. The CDR3 extends 3 residues past the end of the read, so its final part is completed from the germline J gene. V is TRBV20-1 and J is TRBJ2-1; TRBD2 aligns across 8 bases. V lost 0 bases to trimming and J lost 9 bases; unmatched junction nucleotides: 4. Germline V gives CDR1 DFQATT, CDR2 SNEGSKA (reference sequence). CDR3 length: 13 amino acids. Partial CDR3 DNA: TGCAGTGCTAGAGATTTGGCGGGAGGTGAG. Protein: CSARDLAGGE. The complete CDR3 protein is CSARDLAGGEQFF.

In its sample, this clone was seen a few times. The read terminates 3 residues ahead of where the CDR3 ends, so the germline J gene completes it. The chain joins TRBV5-4 to TRBJ2-7; TRBD2 is a possible D gene (5 bases). V lost 5 bases and J 0 bases, leaving 15 bases between the germline ends. The CDR3 extends over 15 amino acids. Germline V CDR1 and CDR2: SGHNT, YYREEE (reference sequence). This CDR3 is CASSPPAASSYEQYF. The covered CDR3 bases are TGTGCCAGCAGTCCTCCAGCGGCTAGCTCCTACGAG.

This clone was observed at least ten times. The read is 3 residues too short to cover the CDR3 end, so that end is filled in from the germline J gene. Within the sample, other DNA sequences also encode this same CDR3. V gene TRBV20-1 combines with J gene TRBJ1-3; TRBD1 agrees at 11 bases. CDR3 length: 18 amino acids. CDR1 and CDR2 (germline): DFQATT, SNEGSKA (reference sequence). J was trimmed by 0 bases and V by 5 bases; bases with no gene match: 12. The covered CDR3 bases are TGCAGTGCTCAAGGGGGACAGGGGGTGGCGAGCTCTGGAAACACC. It codes for CSAQGGQGVASSGNT. The complete CDR3 reads CSAQGGQGVASSGNTIYF.

This clone has a count of ten or more. The CDR3 sequence: CASSSTGDGYTF. The CDR3 bases that were read are TGTGCCAGCAGCTCGACAGGGGATGGC. The J gene is TRBJ1-2, the V gene TRBV11-2, with 8 nucleotides matching TRBD1. The observed sequence ends 3 residues before the CDR3 terminus, with the missing tail filled in from the germline J gene. Per the germline V gene, CDR1 is SGHAT and CDR2 is FQNNGV. The CDR3 spans 12 residues. The trim removed 4 bases at V and 6 bases at J, leaving 1 base unmatched.

This clone appeared a few times. The read ends 3 residues shy of where the CDR3 ends; the end is completed using the germline J gene. The chain combines TRBV5-1 with TRBJ2-1; a weak D match, TRBD2 (6 bases). Germline V CDR1 and CDR2: SGHRS, YFSETQ. Trimming stripped 3 bases from V and 4 bases from J, with 20 bases between. This CDR3 spans 17 amino acids. The CDR3 here is CASSSTVGAGRYNEQFF. The sequenced CDR3 bases are TGCGCCAGCAGCTCGACCGTCGGAGCGGGTCGATACAATGAG.

This clone came up a few times. The read is 3 residues too short to cover the CDR3 end, so that end is filled in from the germline J gene. The chain links TRBV7-2 to TRBJ1-2; D not resolved. This CDR3 has 13 amino acids. Germline-derived CDR1 and CDR2 are SGHTA and FQGNSA. The DNA read from the CDR3 is TGTGCCAGCAGCTTAGGGCAGTACAATGAC. Its translation is CASSLGQYND. The entire CDR3 is CASSLGQYNDYTF.